This T cell receptor (beta chain) was profiled in a study of T cell responses to AZD1222 COVID-19 vaccine. TCRdb keeps only in-frame clones here, not all; method: immunoSEQ multiplex PCR. The sample lists 80,000 or so clones; 70% to 90% were seen once. CDR1 SGHRS and CDR2 YFSETQ come from the germline V gene. This CDR3 region has 13 residues. Trimming removed 4 bases at V and 1 base at J, with 8 bases between. The sequence was collected from an adult in good health. The chain uses TRBV5-1 and TRBJ1-2; D is ambiguous. The starting material was peripheral blood, obtained on day 0 of AZD1222 vaccination. The CDR3: CASSGGNNYGYTF. The CDR3 DNA sequence: TGCGCCAGCAGCGGTGGCAATAACTATGGCTACACCTTC.